The 28 T cell receptor beta chains below were found in one sample sequenced in a study of T cell responses to AZD1222 COVID-19 vaccine. Produced via immunoSEQ multiplex PCR; TCRdb's table is partial and in-frame only. This sample has 150,000 to 200,000 clones, with approximately 86% found just once. The source was peripheral blood, collected on day 0 of AZD1222 vaccination. The receptors were sampled from an adult in good health.

V gene TRBV11-2 combines with J gene TRBJ1-1; maybe TRBD1 (5 bases). Germline V gene sequence: CDR1 SGHAT, CDR2 FQNNGV. The V gene lost 8 bases and the J gene lost 0 bases, with 16 bases spanning the gap. The CDR3 is made up of 15 amino acids. The CDR3 loop is CASSVSGIMNTEAFF. In DNA, the CDR3 is TGTGCCAGCTCGGTGTCAGGGATAATGAACACTGAAGCTTTCTTT.

The CDR3 coding sequence is TGTGCCAGCAGCGTTTTGCCCCAGGGGACCCGAACCGCAGATACGCAGTATTTT. It translates to CASSVLPQGTRTADTQYF. This chain joins TRBV9 and TRBJ2-3, with TRBD1 as a possible D gene (6 bases). This CDR3 comprises 18 residues. Looked up from germline, CDR1 is SGDLS and CDR2 is YYNGEE. V shed 2 bases and J shed 4 bases, with 23 bases lying between them.

CDR3: CASSPLSTATNEKLFF. The CDR3 DNA reads as TGTGCCAGCTCACCCCTCTCGACCGCAACTAATGAAAAACTGTTTTTT. V is TRBV18 and J is TRBJ1-4, with no clear D. Germline V gene lookup returns CDR1 KGHSH and CDR2 LQKENI. V lost 3 bases and J 0 bases, leaving 11 bases between the germline ends. The CDR3 is 16 amino acids.

The chain has TRBV3-1 (or the pseudogene TRBV3-2) and TRBJ2-2; 11 nucleotides match TRBD1. Losses at the gene ends were 4 bases for V and 7 bases for J; bases not matched to a gene: 2. The CDR3 sequence is 14 residues long. Germline V gives CDR1 LGHDT, CDR2 YNNKEL (reference sequence). CDR3 in amino acids: CASSRGQGVGELFF. In DNA, the CDR3 is TGTGCCAGCAGCCGGGGACAGGGGGTCGGGGAGCTGTTTTTT.

This sequence joins TRBV5-1 and TRBJ1-2; TRBD1 might be the D (5 bases). There are 14 residues in the CDR3. V was cut by 0 bases and J by 4 bases, with 10 bases left in between. Germline values: CDR1 SGHRS, CDR2 YFSETQ. The CDR3 region has the DNA TGCGCCAGCAGCTTGGTAGGGACCAGCTATGGCTACACCTTC. Its translation: CASSLVGTSYGYTF.

The chain carries TRBV6-6 and TRBJ1-5; D unresolved. The CDR3 contains 14 residues. V was cut by 2 bases and J by 3 bases, with 8 bases left in between. Germline CDR1 reads MNHNY; CDR2 reads SVGAGI (reference sequence). The CDR3: CASSYGPPNQPQHF. The CDR3 coding sequence is TGTGCCAGCAGTTACGGACCTCCCAATCAGCCCCAGCATTTT.

This clone was counted a single time. V is TRBV6-1 and J is TRBJ1-1; 8 bases are shared with TRBD1. This CDR3 spans 16 amino acids. Trimming at V came to 6 bases and at J to 1 base, leaving 10 bases not matched to a gene. CDR1 and CDR2 (germline): MNHNS, SASEGT. The CDR3 DNA reads as TGTGCCAGCAGGGAACGGGACAGGAGGCCGAACACTGAAGCTTTCTTT. Amino acids: CASRERDRRPNTEAFF.

This clone was detected a few times. The V gene is TRBV9, the J gene TRBJ1-1, with D maybe TRBD1 (5 bases). The CDR3 is 16 amino acids. Trimming removed 4 bases at V and 4 bases at J, with 20 bases between. Per the germline V gene, CDR1 is SGDLS and CDR2 is YYNGEE. The CDR3 DNA reads as TGTGCCAGCAGCCCTAGAATGGGGGGTGGAAGCACTGAAGCTTTCTTT. Protein product: CASSPRMGGGSTEAFF.

The chain joins TRBV19 to TRBJ2-1; D unresolved. Deletions cut 9 bases from V and 6 bases from J, with 15 bases between. Germline CDR1 LNHDA, CDR2 SQIVND (reference sequence). The CDR3 sequence is 13 residues long. The CDR3 coding sequence is TGTGCCAGCAGAACCGACGGCGGCAATGAGCAGTTCTTC. Translation gives CASRTDGGNEQFF.

The J gene is TRBJ1-2, the V gene TRBV4-2; possibly TRBD1 for D (5 bases). V was shortened by 5 bases and J by 4 bases, with 17 bases between the two germline ends. The CDR3 extends over 15 amino acids. Looked up from germline, CDR1 is LGHNA and CDR2 is YNFKEQ. CDR3 protein: CASSSTDKIIYGYTF. The CDR3 nucleotides are TGTGCCAGCAGCTCGACGGACAAGATTATCTATGGCTACACCTTC.

For this clone: Other DNA sequences within the sample encode an identical CDR3. This chain links TRBV5-1 with TRBJ2-7; D not resolved. This CDR3 comprises 13 residues. Germline values: CDR1 SGHRS, CDR2 YFSETQ. Trimming shortened V by 0 bases and J by 2 bases, and 6 bases separated the two germline ends. The CDR3 DNA sequence: TGCGCCAGCAGCTTGGCTGGGACCTACGAGCAGTACTTC. Protein product: CASSLAGTYEQYF.

The chain links TRBV19 to TRBJ2-2; D assignment may be TRBD1 or TRBD2 (5 bases each). The CDR3 sequence is 13 residues long. V lost 1 base and J 7 bases, leaving 7 bases between the germline ends. The V gene's germline CDR1 is LNHDA and CDR2 SQIVND (reference sequence). The CDR3 DNA sequence: TGTGCCAGTAGTATAGGGGGGAGCGGGGAGCTGTTTTTT. Protein sequence: CASSIGGSGELFF.

J is TRBJ2-2 and V is TRBV6-6; D is undetermined. Germline V gives CDR1 MNHNY, CDR2 SVGAGI (reference sequence). The CDR3 runs to 14 residues. V gave up 6 bases and J gave up 6 bases, with 14 bases separating them. The CDR3 region is CASRSALEAGELFF. Here the CDR3 DNA reads TGTGCCAGCAGGTCGGCGCTCGAGGCCGGGGAGCTGTTTTTT.

For the CDR3, the DNA is TGTGCCCCTAATACAGTCCACTATAATTCACCCCTCCACTTT. Its protein is CAPNTVHYNSPLHF. The chain links TRBV30 to TRBJ1-6; unclear D gene. Germline loops: CDR1 GTSNPN, CDR2 SVGIG (reference sequence). Trimming removed 8 bases at V and 3 bases at J, with 14 bases between. The CDR3 consists of 14 residues.

In its sample, this clone was seen once. The rearrangement joins TRBV28 to TRBJ1-2; D ambiguous. The CDR3 spans 15 residues. From germline, CDR1 is MDHEN and CDR2 SYDVKM. Between the trimmed V and J ends, which lost 8 bases and 0 bases, there was a span of 16 bases. The CDR3 bases are TGTGCCAGCCGCGAGGGCAGCGCCGCTAACTATGGCTACACCTTC. Its translation is CASREGSAANYGYTF.

In this sample, this clone turned up once. The rearrangement uses TRBV5-4 and TRBJ2-4; TRBD1 matches 7 bases. The germline gives CDR1 SGHNT, CDR2 YYREEE (reference sequence). The CDR3 runs 14 residues. V trimming: 5 bases; J trimming: 4 bases; junction bases outside the gene matches: 6. CDR3 coding DNA: TGTGCCAGCAGTCCGGGACAGCCTAAAAACATTCAGTACTTC. Translating it yields CASSPGQPKNIQYF.

This sequence joins TRBV19 and TRBJ2-1; D not certain. Trimming stripped 5 bases from V and 0 bases from J, with 14 bases between. Per the germline V gene, CDR1 is LNHDA and CDR2 is SQIVND (reference sequence). The length of the CDR3 is 16 residues. The CDR3 nucleotides are TGTGCCAGTAGTTCCGGGCCCCGGAGCTCCTACAATGAGCAGTTCTTC. It codes for CASSSGPRSSYNEQFF.

The chain employs TRBV12-5 and TRBJ1-6; no clear D gene. Germline lookup yields CDR1 LGHNT and CDR2 FRNRAP. This CDR3 is built from 11 residues. V lost 5 bases, J lost 7 bases, and 3 bases lay in between. CDR3: CASGENSPLHF. In nucleotides, the CDR3 is TGTGCTAGTGGTGAGAATTCACCCCTCCACTTT.

The chain couples TRBV20-1 to TRBJ2-7; the D is unclear. The germline V gene has CDR1 DFQATT and CDR2 SNEGSKA (reference sequence). CDR3 length equals 11 residues. Trimming shortened V by 6 bases and J by 0 bases, and 6 bases separated the two germline ends. CDR3 coding DNA: TGCAGTGCCGCTAGCTCCTACGAGCAGTACTTC. It specifies CSAASSYEQYF.

The rearrangement joins TRBV6-5 to TRBJ2-1; D ambiguous. The CDR3 covers 15 residues. Deletions cut 0 bases from V and 5 bases from J, with 11 bases between. Germline CDR1 and CDR2: MNHEY and SVGAGI. CDR3 coding DNA: TGTGCCAGCAGTTACTCGAGGCAGATGGACAATGAGCAGTTCTTC. Translating it yields CASSYSRQMDNEQFF.

V gene TRBV6-5 combines with J gene TRBJ1-3, with 8 bases fitting TRBD1. The CDR3 extends over 16 amino acids. The ends lost 0 bases at V and 8 bases at J; junction bases unmatched: 9. Germline V gene data show CDR1 as MNHEY and CDR2 as SVGAGI. The CDR3 sequence is CASSYSGQAAGYTIYF. Here the CDR3 DNA reads TGTGCCAGCAGTTACTCGGGACAGGCTGCGGGATACACCATATATTTT.

The J gene is TRBJ2-3, the V gene TRBV5-4, with 7 bases identical to TRBD2. V lost 7 bases and J lost 4; bases outside the gene matches: 9. This CDR3 has 14 amino acids. The germline gives CDR1 SGHNT, CDR2 YYREEE (reference sequence). The CDR3, as DNA: TGTGCCAGCGAACCTGGGGGGGTCTCAGATACGCAGTATTTT. This codes for CASEPGGVSDTQYF.

The chain joins TRBV4-1 to TRBJ2-1; perhaps TRBD2 as D (5 bases). This CDR3 is 12 amino acids long. Germline assignment: CDR1 MGHRA and CDR2 YSYEKL. V was shortened by 4 bases and J by 15 bases, with 16 bases between the two germline ends. CDR3 nucleotides: TGCGCCAGCAGCCCTCCTAGCCCCATTCGGTTCTTC. Its translation: CASSPPSPIRFF.

The gene calls are TRBV3-1 (or the pseudogene TRBV3-2) and TRBJ1-5; 10 nucleotides agree with TRBD1. Germline trimming cut 6 bases from V and 7 bases from J; bases unmatched to any gene: 12. This CDR3 is built from 16 residues. CDR1 and CDR2 (germline): LGHDT, YNNKEL (reference sequence). This chain's CDR3 is CASSPRPTGGPQPQHF. The CDR3 DNA reads as TGTGCCAGCAGTCCTCGACCGACAGGGGGCCCGCAGCCCCAGCATTTT.

In its sample, this clone was seen a few times. This chain uses TRBV19 with TRBJ2-1, with TRBD1 identical over 8 bases. Per germline, CDR1 LNHDA and CDR2 SQIVND (reference sequence). Trimming cost V 6 bases and J 11 bases; bases outside gene matches: 12. This CDR3 is 14 amino acids long. The CDR3 DNA reads as TGTGCCAGTAGCCGACAGGGGCCATCCGGGAAGCAGTTCTTC. Translating it yields CASSRQGPSGKQFF. Looking up the rest from reference TRBV19 and TRBJ2-1 gives the full variable domain: DGGITQSPKYLFRKEGQNVTLSCEQNLNHDAMYWYRQDPGQGLRLIYYSQIVNDFQKGDIAEGYSVSREKKESFPLTVTSAQKNPTAFYLCASSRQGPSGKQFFGPGTRLTVL.

This clone occurred a few times. The chain has TRBV5-1 and TRBJ2-1, with a weak D call TRBD2 (5 bases). Trimming took 0 bases from V and 5 from J, leaving 9 bases between them. Per the germline V gene, CDR1 is SGHRS and CDR2 is YFSETQ. The CDR3 spans 14 residues. The CDR3 region is CASSLAVANNEQFF. CDR3 coding DNA: TGCGCCAGCAGCTTGGCAGTAGCGAACAATGAGCAGTTCTTC.

Worth noting for this clone: In the same sample, other DNA sequences code for this CDR3. The chain couples TRBV29-1 to TRBJ2-7; TRBD1 might be the D (5 bases). This CDR3 contains 12 residues. V lost 3 bases and J lost 3, with 9 bases in between. Germline V gene sequence: CDR1 SQVTM, CDR2 ANQGSEA. The CDR3 protein is CSVETDSYEQYF. DNA for the CDR3: TGCAGCGTTGAGACCGACAGCTACGAGCAGTACTTC.

The chain has TRBV6-5 and TRBJ1-5, with 7 bases identical to TRBD1. V shed 6 bases and J 5 bases; nucleotides not matched to a gene: 7. Germline V gene data show CDR1 as MNHEY and CDR2 as SVGAGI. The CDR3 is made up of 14 amino acids. CDR3 coding DNA: TGTGCCAGCAGCCTACAGGGGTCCGATCAGCCCCAGCATTTT. It translates to CASSLQGSDQPQHF.